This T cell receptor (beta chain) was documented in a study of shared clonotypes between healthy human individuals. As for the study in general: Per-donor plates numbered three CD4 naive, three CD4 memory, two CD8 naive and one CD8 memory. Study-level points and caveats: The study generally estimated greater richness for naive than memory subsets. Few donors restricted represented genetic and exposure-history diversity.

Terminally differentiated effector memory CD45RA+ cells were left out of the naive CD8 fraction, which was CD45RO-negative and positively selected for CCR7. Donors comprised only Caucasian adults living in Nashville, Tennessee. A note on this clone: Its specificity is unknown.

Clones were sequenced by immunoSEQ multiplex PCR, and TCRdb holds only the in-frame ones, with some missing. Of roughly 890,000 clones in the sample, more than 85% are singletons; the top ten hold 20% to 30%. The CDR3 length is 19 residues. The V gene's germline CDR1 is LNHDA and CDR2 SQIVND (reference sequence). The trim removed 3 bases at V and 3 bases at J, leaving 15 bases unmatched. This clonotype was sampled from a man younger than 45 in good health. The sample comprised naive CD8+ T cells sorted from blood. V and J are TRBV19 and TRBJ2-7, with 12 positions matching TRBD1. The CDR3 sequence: CASSIIRDRGHEGLYEQYF. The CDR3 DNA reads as TGTGCCAGTAGTATCATCCGGGACAGGGGGCACGAAGGACTCTACGAGCAGTACTTC.